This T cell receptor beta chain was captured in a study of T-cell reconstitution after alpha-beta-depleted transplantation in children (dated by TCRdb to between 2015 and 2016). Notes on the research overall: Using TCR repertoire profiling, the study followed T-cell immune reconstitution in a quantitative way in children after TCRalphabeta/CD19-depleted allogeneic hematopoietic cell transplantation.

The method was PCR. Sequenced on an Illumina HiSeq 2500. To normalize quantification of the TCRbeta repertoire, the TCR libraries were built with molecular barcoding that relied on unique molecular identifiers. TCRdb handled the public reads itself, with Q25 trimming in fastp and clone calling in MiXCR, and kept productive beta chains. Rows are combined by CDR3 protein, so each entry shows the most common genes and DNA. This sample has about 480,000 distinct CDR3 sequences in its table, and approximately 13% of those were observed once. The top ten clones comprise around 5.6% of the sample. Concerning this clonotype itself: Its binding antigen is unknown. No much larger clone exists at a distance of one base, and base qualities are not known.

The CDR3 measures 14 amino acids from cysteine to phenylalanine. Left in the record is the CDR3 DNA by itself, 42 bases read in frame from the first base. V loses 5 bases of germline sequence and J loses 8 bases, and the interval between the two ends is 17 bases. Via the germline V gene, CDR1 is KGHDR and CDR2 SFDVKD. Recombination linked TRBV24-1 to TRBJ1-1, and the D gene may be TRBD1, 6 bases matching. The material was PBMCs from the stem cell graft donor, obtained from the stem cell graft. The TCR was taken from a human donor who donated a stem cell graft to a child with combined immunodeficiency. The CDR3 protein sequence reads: CATSGDRPPFEAFF. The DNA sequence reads TGTGCCACCAGTGGAGACAGGCCGCCGTTCGAAGCTTTCTTT.